This T cell receptor (beta chain) appears in the sequencing data of a study of shared clonotypes between healthy human individuals. Study background: The study enrolled a couple of women and three men aged 18 to 49.

It was around 180 ng DNA, approximately 30,000 T cell genomes, that sorted-subset replicate PCRs used. Here immunoSEQ multiplex PCR was the method, and the copy in TCRdb shows in-frame clones only, minus some. The sample carries 600,000 to 750,000 clones, 55% to 75% recorded once. Study-level points and caveats: Sorted-subset sequencing, rarefaction showed, was incomplete despite large depth.

Recent acute infections and vaccinations were absent in the healthy HIV-negative adult donors. The CDR3 runs to 14 residues. Germline V gives CDR1 MGHRA, CDR2 YSYEKL. V dropped 1 base and J dropped 0 bases, with 7 bases sitting between them. Concerning this clone: The antigen is not known.

The receptor comes from a woman in her thirties in good health. This chain uses TRBV4-1 with TRBJ2-7; D is undetermined. Material for sequencing was memory CD4+ T cells sorted from blood. Noted subset: CD45RA-negative fraction. This CDR3 is CASSQVSYSYEQYF. The CDR3 nucleotides read TGCGCCAGCAGCCAAGTCTCGTACTCCTACGAGCAGTACTTC.